Presented here are 16 T cell receptor beta chains from one specimen sequenced in a study of Ad26.COV2.S vaccination and SARS-CoV-2 variants (dated by TCRdb to the early 2020s). The method was the immunoSEQ multiplex PCR assay. As stored in TCRdb, this immuneACCESS dataset retains in-frame rearrangements with V and J assigned. A fraction of the clones does not appear; measured against another copy, unresolved V genes explain less than half of the discrepancy, and the remainder lacks a known reason. This sample holds 350,000 to 500,000 clones; 90% were observed only once. The top ten clones comprise 12% of the sample. The intended sense of this specimen's treatment or condition label: about 20 received Ad26.COV2.S at low or high dose, single or two shots; roughly 5 received placebo; per-sample allocation not given. Repertoires of vaccine and placebo recipients were sequenced from samples taken on day 63 after the first injection.

The source was peripheral blood, collected in a trial of Ad26.COV2.S vaccine versus placebo. Receptors were obtained from a person aged 18-65 years who received the Ad26.COV2.S COVID-19 vaccine or a placebo.

The chain combines TRBV7-3 with TRBJ2-5, with 7 bases that match TRBD1. The CDR3 totals 13 residues. J gave up 5 bases and V 4 bases, and 4 bases lay outside the gene matches. Germline values: CDR1 SGHTA, CDR2 FQGTGA. CDR3 amino acids: CASSYRGAETQYF. The CDR3 nucleotides read TGTGCCAGCAGCTACAGGGGAGCTGAGACCCAGTACTTC. Drawing the rest from reference TRBV7-3 and TRBJ2-5, the complete variable domain is GAGVSQTPSNKVTEKGKYVELRCDPISGHTALYWYRQSLGQGPEFLIYFQGTGAADDSGLPNDRFFAVRPEGSVSTLKIQRTERGDSAVYLCASSYRGAETQYFGPGTRLLVL.

This chain links TRBV10-3 with TRBJ2-7, with 9 nucleotides matching TRBD2. The CDR3 totals 14 residues. Germline CDR1 reads ENHRY; CDR2 reads SYGVKD. With 8 bases clipped from V and 6 bases from J, the junction kept 11 bases outside the gene matches. CDR3 sequence reads: CAIRGAGGLGEQYF. CDR3 bases: TGTGCCATCCGGGGGGCGGGAGGGTTAGGCGAGCAGTACTTC.

The chain has TRBV28 and TRBJ2-7; 7 bases map to TRBD2. V lost 7 bases and J lost 0; bases outside the gene matches: 9. This CDR3 is 15 amino acids long. Germline values: CDR1 MDHEN, CDR2 SYDVKM. In DNA, the CDR3 is TGTGCCAGCACTCAGGCTAGCGGAAACTCCTACGAGCAGTACTTC. Amino acids: CASTQASGNSYEQYF.

The V call is TRBV19, the J call TRBJ1-1; 9 bases agree with TRBD1. Germline V lookup: CDR1 LNHDA, CDR2 SQIVND (reference sequence). The ends lost 9 bases at V and 3 bases at J; junction bases unmatched: 8. CDR3 length equals 14 residues. CDR3 residues: CASSQGAMDTEAFF. The CDR3 DNA sequence: TGTGCCAGCTCACAGGGGGCGATGGACACTGAAGCTTTCTTT.

V is TRBV6-5 and J is TRBJ1-3, with TRBD1 matching 7 bases. The CDR3 length is 15 residues. V gave up 6 bases and J gave up 0 bases; unmatched junction bases: 5. Per germline, CDR1 MNHEY and CDR2 SVGAGI. The DNA of the CDR3 is TGTGCCAGCAGCCGACAGGGCCTCTCTGGAAACACCATATATTTT. The encoded protein is CASSRQGLSGNTIYF.

With regard to this clone: In the same sample, other DNA sequences code for this CDR3. The chain is built from TRBV5-4 and TRBJ2-7; D gene ambiguous. Trimming cost V 0 bases and J 5 bases, with 3 bases left between them. This CDR3 has 11 residues. Germline V gene sequence: CDR1 SGHNT, CDR2 YYREEE (reference sequence). CDR3 sequence: CASSLGDEQYF. Here the CDR3 DNA reads TGTGCCAGCAGCTTGGGCGACGAGCAGTACTTC.

The chain employs TRBV12-3 or TRBV12-4 and TRBJ2-7; no reliable D call. Trimming left V 2 bases short and J 3 bases short, with 5 bases between. The CDR3 length is 12 residues. The CDR3 region is CASSLLGYEQYF. The CDR3 nucleotides read TGTGCCAGCAGTTTACTTGGCTACGAGCAGTACTTC.

As concerns this clone: Within the sample, other DNA sequences also encode this same CDR3. This rearrangement joins TRBV19 to TRBJ2-7; perhaps D is TRBD1 or TRBD2 (5 bases each). The V end lost 9 bases, the J end lost 0 bases, and 15 bases lay between the germline ends. Germline CDR1 LNHDA, CDR2 SQIVND (reference sequence). CDR3 length: 14 residues. For the CDR3, the DNA is TGTGCCAGCTCACCCGGGACGGACTCCTACGAGCAGTACTTC. Its translation: CASSPGTDSYEQYF.

The chain employs TRBV7-9 and TRBJ1-2, with D maybe TRBD1 (6 bases). The V end was cut by 4 bases, the J end by 3 bases, with 12 bases between. The germline gives CDR1 SEHNR, CDR2 FQNEAQ (reference sequence). The CDR3 covers 14 residues. The CDR3 is CASSSPQGYYGYTF. In DNA, the CDR3 is TGTGCCAGCAGCTCTCCTCAGGGGTACTATGGCTACACCTTC.

The chain recombines TRBV7-3 with TRBJ2-2; TRBD2 matches 10 bases. Germline CDR1 and CDR2: SGHTA and FQGTGA. V was clipped by 2 bases and J by 0 bases; unmatched bases: 6. This CDR3 has 18 residues. The CDR3 coding sequence is TGTGCCAGCAGCTTAGGTCTACTAGCGGGAACGAACACCGGGGAGCTGTTTTTT. Its translation is CASSLGLLAGTNTGELFF. The whole variable domain, filled in from reference TRBV7-3 and TRBJ2-2, reads GAGVSQTPSNKVTEKGKYVELRCDPISGHTALYWYRQSLGQGPEFLIYFQGTGAADDSGLPNDRFFAVRPEGSVSTLKIQRTERGDSAVYLCASSLGLLAGTNTGELFFGEGSRLTVL.

The chain has TRBV19 and TRBJ1-6; 9 bases are a match to TRBD1. The germline V gene encodes CDR1 LNHDA and CDR2 SQIVND (reference sequence). This CDR3 is built from 14 residues. Germline trimming cut 10 bases from V and 4 bases from J; bases unmatched to any gene: 5. In nucleotides, the CDR3 is TGTGCCACCGGACAGGGGACTTATAATTCACCCCTCCACTTT. This sequence encodes CATGQGTYNSPLHF.

Here the CDR3 DNA reads TGCGCCAGCAGCTTAGGGGGCGCGGGGGTAGTCGCGGAGCTGTTTTTT. It yields the protein CASSLGGAGVVAELFF. The genes are TRBV5-1 and TRBJ2-2; D is perhaps TRBD1 or TRBD2 (7 bases each). Germline values: CDR1 SGHRS, CDR2 YFSETQ. V lost 2 bases and J lost 10, with 21 bases in between. The CDR3 extends over 16 amino acids.

Comment on this clone: This sample includes further DNA sequences coding for the same CDR3. The gene calls are TRBV28 and TRBJ1-2; D is unresolved. V was trimmed by 2 bases and J by 0 bases, leaving 1 base between them. Per germline, CDR1 MDHEN and CDR2 SYDVKM. The CDR3 length is 12 residues. In DNA, the CDR3 is TGTGCCAGCAGTTTAGCTAACTATGGCTACACCTTC. As protein: CASSLANYGYTF.

This chain links TRBV3-1 (or the pseudogene TRBV3-2) with TRBJ1-3; D possibly corresponds to TRBD1 (6 bases). The germline V gene has CDR1 LGHDT and CDR2 YNNKEL (reference sequence). The CDR3 length is 17 residues. Trimming took off 1 base at V and 3 bases at J, with 16 bases between the two ends. DNA for the CDR3: TGTGCCAGCAGCCAAGGCCTTTCAGGGGTAGGTGGAAACACCATATATTTT. Encoded protein: CASSQGLSGVGGNTIYF.

The J gene is TRBJ1-2, the V gene TRBV4-3; 7 nucleotides line up with TRBD1. CDR3 size: 15 residues. Germline V gene data show CDR1 as LGHNA and CDR2 as YSLEER. V shed 1 base and J 3 bases; nucleotides not matched to a gene: 5. The CDR3 spells CASSQGSGGDYGYTF. In DNA, the CDR3 is TGCGCCAGCAGCCAAGGGTCAGGGGGAGACTATGGCTACACCTTC.

The rearrangement joins TRBV6-5 to TRBJ1-3; TRBD1 is a possible D gene (6 bases). The V end was cut by 2 bases, the J end by 3 bases, with 11 bases between. The length of the CDR3 is 15 residues. Germline V CDR1 and CDR2: MNHEY, SVGAGI. CDR3 DNA: TGTGCCAGCAGTTACAAGAACAGGGTTGGAAACACCATATATTTT. Protein sequence: CASSYKNRVGNTIYF.